This record covers a single T cell receptor (beta chain). Its antigen is unidentified. This CDR3 comprises 12 residues. Trimming left V 1 base short and J 11 bases short, with 11 bases between. Germline loops: CDR1 LNHDA, CDR2 SQIVND (reference sequence). The entry originates in a study of shared clonotypes between healthy human individuals. Whole-study context: Three plates each covered CD4 naive and memory; CD8 naive two, CD8 memory one. Study-level points and caveats: Sorted-subset sequencing, rarefaction showed, was incomplete despite large depth.

Sequencing was performed with immunoSEQ multiplex PCR; in TCRdb, only in-frame clones are kept and a portion is missing. The sample has some 1 million clones, roughly 80% seen once; the top ten hold 1.4% to 1.5%. The rearrangement joins TRBV19 to TRBJ1-1, with D perhaps matching TRBD1 (5 bases). Sequencing was performed on memory CD4+ T cells sorted from blood. Subset specified: CD45RA-negative fraction. The source of this sequence is a man aged 18 to 29 in good health. CDR3 residues: CASSIVQGPAFF. The CDR3 region has the DNA TGTGCCAGTAGTATAGTTCAGGGCCCTGCTTTCTTT.